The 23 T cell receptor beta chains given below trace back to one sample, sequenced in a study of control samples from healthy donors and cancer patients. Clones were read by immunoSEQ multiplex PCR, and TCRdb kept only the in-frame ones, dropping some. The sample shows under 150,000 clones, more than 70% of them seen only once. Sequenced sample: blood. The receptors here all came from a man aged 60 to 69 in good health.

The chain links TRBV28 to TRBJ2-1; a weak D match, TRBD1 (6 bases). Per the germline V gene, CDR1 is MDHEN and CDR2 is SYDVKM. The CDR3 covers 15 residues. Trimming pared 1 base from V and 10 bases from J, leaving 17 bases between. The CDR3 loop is CASSLSGQFREEQFF. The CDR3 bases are TGTGCCAGCAGTTTATCCGGACAGTTCAGGGAAGAGCAGTTCTTC.

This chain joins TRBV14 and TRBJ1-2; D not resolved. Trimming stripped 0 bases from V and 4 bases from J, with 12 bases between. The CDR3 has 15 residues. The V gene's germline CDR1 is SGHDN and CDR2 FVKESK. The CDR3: CASSQDLVEGYGYTF. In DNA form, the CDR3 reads TGTGCCAGCAGCCAAGATCTCGTGGAAGGCTATGGCTACACCTTC. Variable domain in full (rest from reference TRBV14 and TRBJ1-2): EAGVTQFPSHSVIEKGQTVTLRCDPISGHDNLYWYRRVMGKEIKFLLHFVKESKQDESGMPNNRFLAERTGGTYSTLKVQPAELEDSGVYFCASSQDLVEGYGYTFGSGTRLTVV.

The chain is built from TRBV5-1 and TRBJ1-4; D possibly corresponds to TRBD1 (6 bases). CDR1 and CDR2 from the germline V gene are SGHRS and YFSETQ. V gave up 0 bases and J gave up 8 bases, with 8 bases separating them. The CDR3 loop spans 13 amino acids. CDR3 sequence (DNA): TGCGCCAGCAGCTTGGGACAGGCAGAAAAACTGTTTTTT. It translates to CASSLGQAEKLFF.

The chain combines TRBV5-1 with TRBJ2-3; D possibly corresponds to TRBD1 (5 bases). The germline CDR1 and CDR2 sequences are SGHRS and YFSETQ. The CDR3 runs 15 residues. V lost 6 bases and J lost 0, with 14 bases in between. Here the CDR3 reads CASIQGGTSTDTQYF. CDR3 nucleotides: TGCGCCAGCATCCAGGGTGGCACTAGCACAGATACGCAGTATTTT.

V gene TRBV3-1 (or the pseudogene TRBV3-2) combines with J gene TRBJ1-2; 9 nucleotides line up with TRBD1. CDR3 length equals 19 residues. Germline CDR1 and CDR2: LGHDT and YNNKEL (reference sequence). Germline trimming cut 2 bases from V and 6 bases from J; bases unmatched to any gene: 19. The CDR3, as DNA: TGTGCCAGCAGCCAACGGACAAACGTCCCGGGACAGGGAGTTGATGGCTACACCTTC. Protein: CASSQRTNVPGQGVDGYTF.

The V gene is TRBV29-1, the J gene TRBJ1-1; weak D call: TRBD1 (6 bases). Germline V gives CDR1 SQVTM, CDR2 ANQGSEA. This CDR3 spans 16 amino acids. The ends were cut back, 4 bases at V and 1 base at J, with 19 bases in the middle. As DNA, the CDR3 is TGCAGCGTTGTATATAAGGGCCAAGGGGGGAACACTGAAGCTTTCTTT. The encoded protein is CSVVYKGQGGNTEAFF.

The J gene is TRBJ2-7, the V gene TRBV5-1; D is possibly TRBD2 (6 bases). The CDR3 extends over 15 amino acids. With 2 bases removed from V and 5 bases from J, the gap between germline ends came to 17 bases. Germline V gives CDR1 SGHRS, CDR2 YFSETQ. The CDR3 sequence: CASSFSGGPSDEQYF. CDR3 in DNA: TGCGCCAGCAGCTTTTCCGGGGGTCCTTCTGACGAGCAGTACTTC. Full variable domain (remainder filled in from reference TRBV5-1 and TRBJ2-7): KAGVTQTPRYLIKTRGQQVTLSCSPISGHRSVSWYQQTPGQGLQFLFEYFSETQRNKGNFPGRFSGRQFSNSRSEMNVSTLELGDSALYLCASSFSGGPSDEQYFGPGTRLTVT.

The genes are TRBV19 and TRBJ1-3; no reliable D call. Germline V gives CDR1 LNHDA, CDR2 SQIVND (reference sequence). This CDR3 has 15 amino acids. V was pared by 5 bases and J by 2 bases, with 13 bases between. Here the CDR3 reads CASSELRGAGNTIYF. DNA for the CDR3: TGTGCCAGTAGTGAGCTCCGAGGAGCTGGAAACACCATATATTTT.

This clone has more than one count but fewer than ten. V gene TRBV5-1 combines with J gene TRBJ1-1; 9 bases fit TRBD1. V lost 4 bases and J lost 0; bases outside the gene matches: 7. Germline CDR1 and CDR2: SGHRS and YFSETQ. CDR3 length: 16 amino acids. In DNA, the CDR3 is TGCGCCAGCAGCGCGGACAGGGGTACGATGAACACTGAAGCTTTCTTT. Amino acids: CASSADRGTMNTEAFF.

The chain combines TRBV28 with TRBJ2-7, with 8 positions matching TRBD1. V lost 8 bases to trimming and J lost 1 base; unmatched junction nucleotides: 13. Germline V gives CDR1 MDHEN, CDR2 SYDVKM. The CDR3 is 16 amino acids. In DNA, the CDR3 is TGTGCCAGCTCACCGCCAGGGGGCGATTCGTCCTACGAGCAGTACTTC. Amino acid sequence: CASSPPGGDSSYEQYF. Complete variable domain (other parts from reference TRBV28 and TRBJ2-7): DVKVTQSSRYLVKRTGEKVFLECVQDMDHENMFWYRQDPGLGLRLIYFSYDVKMKEKGDIPEGYSVSREKKERFSLILESASTNQTSMYLCASSPPGGDSSYEQYFGPGTRLTVT.

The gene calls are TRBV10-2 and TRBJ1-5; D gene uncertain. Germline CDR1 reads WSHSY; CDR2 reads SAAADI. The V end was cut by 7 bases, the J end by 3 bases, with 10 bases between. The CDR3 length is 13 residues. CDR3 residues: CASMHTDNQPQHF. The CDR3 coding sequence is TGCGCCAGCATGCATACAGACAATCAGCCCCAGCATTTT.

CDR3 in amino acids: CASSQTDYEQYF. CDR3 in DNA: TGTGCCAGCAGCCAGACAGACTACGAGCAGTACTTC. This sequence joins TRBV5-6 and TRBJ2-7; the D gene is possibly TRBD1 (5 bases). Germline CDR1 and CDR2: SGHDT and YYEEEE. CDR3 size: 12 residues. V shed 4 bases and J shed 3 bases, with 8 bases lying between them.

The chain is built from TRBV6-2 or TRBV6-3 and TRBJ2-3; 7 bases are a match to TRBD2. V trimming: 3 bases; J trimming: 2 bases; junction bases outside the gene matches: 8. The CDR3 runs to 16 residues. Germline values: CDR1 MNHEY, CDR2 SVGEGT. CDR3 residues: CASSYSSGASTDTQYF. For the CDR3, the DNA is TGTGCCAGCAGTTATTCGAGCGGGGCGTCCACAGATACGCAGTATTTT.

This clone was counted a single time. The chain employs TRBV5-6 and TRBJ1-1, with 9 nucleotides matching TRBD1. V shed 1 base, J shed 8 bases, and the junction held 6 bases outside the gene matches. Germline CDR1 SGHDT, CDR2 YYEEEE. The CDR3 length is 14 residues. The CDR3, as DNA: TGTGCCAGCAGCTTGTCCGGACAGGGGCGGGAAGCTTTCTTT. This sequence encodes CASSLSGQGREAFF.

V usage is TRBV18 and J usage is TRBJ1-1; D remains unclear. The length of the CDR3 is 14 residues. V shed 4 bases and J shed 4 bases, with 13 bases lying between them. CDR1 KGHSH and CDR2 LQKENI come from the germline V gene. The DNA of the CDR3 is TGTGCCAGCTCACAGAGTCAGTTCGGCACTGAAGCTTTCTTT. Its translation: CASSQSQFGTEAFF.

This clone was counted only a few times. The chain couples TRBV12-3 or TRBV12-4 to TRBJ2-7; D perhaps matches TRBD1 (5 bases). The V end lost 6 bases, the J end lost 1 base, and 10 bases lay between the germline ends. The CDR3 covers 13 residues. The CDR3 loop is CASSRAHSYEQYF. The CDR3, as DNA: TGTGCCAGCAGCAGGGCGCATTCCTACGAGCAGTACTTC.

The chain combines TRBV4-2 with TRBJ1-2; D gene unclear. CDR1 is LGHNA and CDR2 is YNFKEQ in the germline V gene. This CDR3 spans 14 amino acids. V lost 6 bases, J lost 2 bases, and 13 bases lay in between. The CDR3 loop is CASSQWSGNYGYTF. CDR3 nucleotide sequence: TGTGCCAGCAGTCAATGGTCGGGGAACTATGGCTACACCTTC.

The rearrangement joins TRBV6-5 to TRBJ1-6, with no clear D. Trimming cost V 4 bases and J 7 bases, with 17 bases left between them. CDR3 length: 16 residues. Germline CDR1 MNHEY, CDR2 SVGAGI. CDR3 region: CASSSAYLRLNSPLHF. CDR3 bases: TGTGCCAGCAGTTCCGCGTACCTAAGGTTAAATTCACCCCTCCACTTT.

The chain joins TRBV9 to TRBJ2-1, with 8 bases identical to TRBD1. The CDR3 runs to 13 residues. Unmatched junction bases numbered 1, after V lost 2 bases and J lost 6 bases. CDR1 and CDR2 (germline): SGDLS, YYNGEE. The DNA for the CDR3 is TGTGCCAGCAGCGTGGACAGGGCCAATGAGCAGTTCTTC. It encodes CASSVDRANEQFF.

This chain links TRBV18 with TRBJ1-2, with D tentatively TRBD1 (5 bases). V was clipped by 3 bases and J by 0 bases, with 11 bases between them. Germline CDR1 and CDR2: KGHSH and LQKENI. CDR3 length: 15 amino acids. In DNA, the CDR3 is TGTGCCAGCTCACCGTTGACAGAGTCTAACTATGGCTACACCTTC. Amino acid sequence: CASSPLTESNYGYTF.

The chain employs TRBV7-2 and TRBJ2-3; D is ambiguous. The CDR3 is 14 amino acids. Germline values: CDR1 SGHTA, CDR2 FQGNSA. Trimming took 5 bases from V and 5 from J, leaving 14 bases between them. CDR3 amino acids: CASSANLPGDTQYF. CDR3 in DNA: TGTGCCAGCAGCGCAAACCTCCCCGGAGATACGCAGTATTTT.

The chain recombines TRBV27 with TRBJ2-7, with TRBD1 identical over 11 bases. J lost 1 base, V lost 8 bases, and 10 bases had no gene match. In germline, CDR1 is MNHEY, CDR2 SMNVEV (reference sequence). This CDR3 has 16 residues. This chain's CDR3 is CASGRAGQGDSYEQYF. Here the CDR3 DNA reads TGTGCCAGCGGTAGGGCGGGACAGGGGGATTCCTACGAGCAGTACTTC.

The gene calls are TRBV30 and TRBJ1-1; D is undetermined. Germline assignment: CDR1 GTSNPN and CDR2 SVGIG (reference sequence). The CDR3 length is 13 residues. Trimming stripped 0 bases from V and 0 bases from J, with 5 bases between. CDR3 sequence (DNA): TGTGCCTGGAGTGTACTTATGAACACTGAAGCTTTCTTT. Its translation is CAWSVLMNTEAFF. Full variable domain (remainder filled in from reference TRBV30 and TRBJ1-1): SQTIHQWPATLVQPVGSPLSLECTVEGTSNPNLYWYRQAAGRGLQLLFYSVGIGQISSEVPQNLSASRPQDRQFILSSKKLLLSDSGFYLCAWSVLMNTEAFFGQGTRLTVV.